One sample yielded the 2 T cell receptor beta chains listed below, sequenced in a study of blood T cell repertoires in COVID-19. Using immunoSEQ multiplex PCR, the repertoire was profiled, and TCRdb retains in-frame clones only, with some absent. Among some 150,000 clones listed, 84% were seen once. Sequenced input: peripheral blood. The origin of the receptors is a woman of 80 years or more in a cohort sampled during active or convalescent COVID-19.

Only a few counts were recorded for this clone. The CDR3 bases are TGTGCCAGCAGCGGAGGAAGAGCCTCTGGAAACACCATATATTTT. This translates into CASSGGRASGNTIYF. This chain links TRBV4-2 with TRBJ1-3; D remains unclear. Trimming pared 5 bases from V and 0 bases from J, leaving 11 bases between. The CDR3 contains 15 residues. CDR1 is LGHNA and CDR2 is YNFKEQ in the germline V gene.

The rearrangement joins TRBV3-1 (or the pseudogene TRBV3-2) to TRBJ1-1, with D perhaps TRBD1 (5 bases). This CDR3 is built from 15 residues. V lost 4 bases and J lost 0, with 12 bases in between. CDR1 LGHDT and CDR2 YNNKEL come from the germline V gene (reference sequence). The CDR3 here is CASSPRGRMNTEAFF. The CDR3 bases are TGTGCCAGCAGCCCGCGGGGGAGGATGAACACTGAAGCTTTCTTT.